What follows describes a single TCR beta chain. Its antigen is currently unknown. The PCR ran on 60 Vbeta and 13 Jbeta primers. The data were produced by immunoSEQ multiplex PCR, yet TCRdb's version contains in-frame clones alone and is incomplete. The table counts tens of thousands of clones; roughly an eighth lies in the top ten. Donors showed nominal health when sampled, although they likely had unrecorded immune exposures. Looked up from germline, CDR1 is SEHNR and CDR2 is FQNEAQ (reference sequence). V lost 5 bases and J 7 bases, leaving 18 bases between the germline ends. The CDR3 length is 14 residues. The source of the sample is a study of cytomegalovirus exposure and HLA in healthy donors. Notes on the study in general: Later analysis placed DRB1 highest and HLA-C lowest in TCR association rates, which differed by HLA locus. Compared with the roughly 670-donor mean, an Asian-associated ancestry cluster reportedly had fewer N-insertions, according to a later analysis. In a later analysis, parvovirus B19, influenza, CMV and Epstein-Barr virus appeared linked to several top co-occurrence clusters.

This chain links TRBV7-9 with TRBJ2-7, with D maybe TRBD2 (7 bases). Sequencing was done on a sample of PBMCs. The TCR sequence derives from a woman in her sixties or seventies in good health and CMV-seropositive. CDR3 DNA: TGTGCCAGCAGCATCGGGACGGGGGGCGGGGAGCAGTACTTC. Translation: CASSIGTGGGEQYF.